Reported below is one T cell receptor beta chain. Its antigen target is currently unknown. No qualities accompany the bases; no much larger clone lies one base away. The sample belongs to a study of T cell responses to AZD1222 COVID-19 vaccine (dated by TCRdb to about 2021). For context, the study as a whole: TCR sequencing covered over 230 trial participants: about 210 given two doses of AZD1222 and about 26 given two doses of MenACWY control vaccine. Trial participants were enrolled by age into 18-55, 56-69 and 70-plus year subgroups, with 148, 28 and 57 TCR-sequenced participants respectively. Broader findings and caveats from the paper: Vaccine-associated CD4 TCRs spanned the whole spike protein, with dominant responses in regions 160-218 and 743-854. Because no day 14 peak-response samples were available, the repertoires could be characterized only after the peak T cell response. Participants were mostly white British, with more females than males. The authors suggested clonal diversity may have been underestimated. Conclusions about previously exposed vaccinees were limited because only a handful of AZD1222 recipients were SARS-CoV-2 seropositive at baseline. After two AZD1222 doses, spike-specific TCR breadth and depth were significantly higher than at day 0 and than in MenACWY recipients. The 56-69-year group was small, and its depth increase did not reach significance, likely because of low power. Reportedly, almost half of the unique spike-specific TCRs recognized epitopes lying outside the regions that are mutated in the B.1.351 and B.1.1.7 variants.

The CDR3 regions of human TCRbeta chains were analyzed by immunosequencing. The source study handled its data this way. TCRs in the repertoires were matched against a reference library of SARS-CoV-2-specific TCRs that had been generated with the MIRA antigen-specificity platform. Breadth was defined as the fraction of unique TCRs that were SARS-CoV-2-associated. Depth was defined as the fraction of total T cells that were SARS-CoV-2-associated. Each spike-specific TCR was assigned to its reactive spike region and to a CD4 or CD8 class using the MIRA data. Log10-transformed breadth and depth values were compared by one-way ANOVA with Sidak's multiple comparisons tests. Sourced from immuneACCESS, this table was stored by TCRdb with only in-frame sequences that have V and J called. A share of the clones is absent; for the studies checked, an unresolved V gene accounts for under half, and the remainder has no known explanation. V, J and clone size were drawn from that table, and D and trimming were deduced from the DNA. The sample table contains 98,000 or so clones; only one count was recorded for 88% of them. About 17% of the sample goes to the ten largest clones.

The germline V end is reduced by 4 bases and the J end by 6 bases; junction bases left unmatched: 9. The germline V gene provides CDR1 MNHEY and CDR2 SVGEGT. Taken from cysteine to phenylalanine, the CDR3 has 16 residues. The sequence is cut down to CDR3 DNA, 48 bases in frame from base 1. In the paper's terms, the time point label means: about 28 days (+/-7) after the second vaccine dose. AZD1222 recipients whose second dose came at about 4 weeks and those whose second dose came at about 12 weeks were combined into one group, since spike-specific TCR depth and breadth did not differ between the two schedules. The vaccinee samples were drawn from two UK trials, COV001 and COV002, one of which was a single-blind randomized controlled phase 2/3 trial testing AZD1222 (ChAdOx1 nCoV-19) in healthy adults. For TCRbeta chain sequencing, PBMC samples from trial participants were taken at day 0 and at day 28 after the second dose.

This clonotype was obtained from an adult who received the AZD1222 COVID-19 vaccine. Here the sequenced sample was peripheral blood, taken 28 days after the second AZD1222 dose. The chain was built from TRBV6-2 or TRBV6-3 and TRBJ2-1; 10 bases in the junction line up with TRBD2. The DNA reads TGTGCCAGCAGTTCTCCCCTAGCGGGAGTCCGCAATGAGCAGTTCTTC. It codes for CASSSPLAGVRNEQFF.